This record looks at one T cell receptor (beta chain) sequence and its context. The data were taken from a study of blood T cell repertoires in COVID-19. Study in general: Spain, Italy and the United States supplied samples that represented acute and convalescent COVID-19. Sources were T cells, B-cell-depleted T cells, or PBMCs; the material itself was cDNA or gDNA.

Authors' methods: Estimates of nucleated cell counts were drawn from the amplification of reference gene primers. Sequencing used immunoSEQ multiplex PCR; TCRdb keeps in-frame clones, though not all of them. V and J calls and clone size are given by that table; D and trimming were obtained from the DNA. This repertoire shows about 100,000 clones, around 85% found once; its top ten account for about an eighth. This CDR3 contains 12 residues. CDR1 and CDR2 from the germline V gene are MDHEN and SYDVKM. Trimming left V 5 bases short and J 5 bases short, with 7 bases between. This receptor was taken from a man over 45 with active or convalescent COVID-19. Sequencing was performed on peripheral blood. The V gene is TRBV28, the J gene TRBJ2-1, with D hard to call. CDR3 amino acids: CASSGQDNEQFF. The CDR3 DNA sequence: TGTGCCAGCAGTGGTCAGGACAATGAGCAGTTCTTC.